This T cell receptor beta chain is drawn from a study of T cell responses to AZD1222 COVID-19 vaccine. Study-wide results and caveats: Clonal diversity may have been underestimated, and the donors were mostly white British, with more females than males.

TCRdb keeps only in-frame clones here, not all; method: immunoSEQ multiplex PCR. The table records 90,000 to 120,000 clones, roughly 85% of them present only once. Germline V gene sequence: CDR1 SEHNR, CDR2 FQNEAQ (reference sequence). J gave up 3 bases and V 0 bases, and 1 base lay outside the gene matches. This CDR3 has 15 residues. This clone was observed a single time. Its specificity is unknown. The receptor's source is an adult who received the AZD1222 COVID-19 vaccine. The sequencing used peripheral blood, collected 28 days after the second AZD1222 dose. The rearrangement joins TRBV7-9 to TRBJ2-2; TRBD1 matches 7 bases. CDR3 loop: CASSLAQGDTGELFF. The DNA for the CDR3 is TGTGCCAGCAGCTTAGCTCAGGGGGACACCGGGGAGCTGTTTTTT.